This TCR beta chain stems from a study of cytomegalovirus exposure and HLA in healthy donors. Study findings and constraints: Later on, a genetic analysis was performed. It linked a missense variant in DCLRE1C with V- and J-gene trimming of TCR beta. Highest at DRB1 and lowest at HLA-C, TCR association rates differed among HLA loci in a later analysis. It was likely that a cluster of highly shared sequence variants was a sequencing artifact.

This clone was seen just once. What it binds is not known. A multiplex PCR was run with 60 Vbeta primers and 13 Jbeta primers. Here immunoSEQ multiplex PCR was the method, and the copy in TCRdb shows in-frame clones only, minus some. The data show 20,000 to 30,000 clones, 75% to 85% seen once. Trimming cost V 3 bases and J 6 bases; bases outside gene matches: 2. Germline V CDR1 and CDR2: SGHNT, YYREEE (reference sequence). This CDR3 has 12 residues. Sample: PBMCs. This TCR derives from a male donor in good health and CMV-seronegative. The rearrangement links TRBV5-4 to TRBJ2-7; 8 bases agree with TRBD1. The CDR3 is CASSWTGTEQYF. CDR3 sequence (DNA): TGTGCCAGCAGCTGGACAGGGACCGAGCAGTACTTC.